This TCR beta chain was identified in a study of cytomegalovirus exposure and HLA in healthy donors. As for this clone: Its antigen is undetermined.

Overall study results and limits: Reportedly, TCR beta sequences accurately predicted HLA-A and HLA-B alleles in most subjects.

In the PCR, 60 Vbeta and 13 Jbeta primers were used. The protocol was immunoSEQ multiplex PCR, while the TCRdb copy is restricted to in-frame clones and leaves out a portion. The repertoire holds approximately 110,000 clones, with about 68% as singletons. V dropped 3 bases and J dropped 6; count of bases not matched to a gene: 5. Germline V gives CDR1 MNHEY, CDR2 SMNVEV (reference sequence). The CDR3 runs 15 residues. All the people who gave samples were healthy bone marrow donors. The sequence derives from a woman aged 40 to 55 in good health and CMV-seropositive. This chain connects TRBV27 to TRBJ2-1, with 10 bases identical to TRBD2. Sequencing was done on a sample of PBMCs. The CDR3, as DNA: TGTGCCAGCAGTTTCCTAGCGGGAGAGGGCAATGAGCAGTTCTTC. Its translation: CASSFLAGEGNEQFF.